The entry that follows covers one TCR beta chain sequence. This receptor's antigen is unknown. Base qualities are missing; no much larger clone stands one base away. Whole blood was collected in K2EDTA tubes by collaborating institutions according to the institutions' own protocols. For TCRbeta analysis, collaborators shipped samples as frozen whole blood, isolated PBMCs, or DNA extracted from either of those sample types. Taken from the germline V gene, the CDR1 and CDR2 loops are KGHSH and LQKENI. There are 18 amino acids in the CDR3, from cysteine to phenylalanine inclusive. Of the read, only the CDR3 DNA is kept; its 54 bases are in frame from base 1. The trim is 3 bases for V and 2 bases for J, with a gap of 23 bases between the germline ends. TCRbeta CDR3 regions were amplified from genomic DNA by means of the immunoSEQ Assay, a bias-controlled multiplex PCR. For the original study's pipeline: Nucleated cell counts per sample were estimated from amplification of reference gene primers within the assay. Sequence reads were collapsed and filtered to measure the absolute abundance of every unique TCRbeta CDR3 rearrangement. For each sample, productive Simpson clonality was calculated by taking the square root of Simpson's diversity index across productive rearrangements. TCRdb mirrors the immuneACCESS table, restricted to in-frame sequences. Some clones are absent from its copies; in checked studies, under half trace to an unresolved V gene, and the reason for the others is unknown. V and J calls plus clone size are reproduced from that table; the DNA served to infer D and trimming. The sample table shows 120,000 to 150,000 clones, and approximately 87% are seen once. Of the sample, 3.5% to 5.5% is held by the ten largest clones.

The data were taken from a study of blood T cell repertoires in COVID-19 (dated by TCRdb to 2018 to 2021). About the full investigation: Samples covering the acute and convalescent phases of COVID-19 were provided by collaborators in the United States, Italy and Spain. HLA class I and class II types, where available, came from metadata supplied by the sample provider rather than from assay-based typing. Subjects who had been exposed to COVID-19, were actively infected with it, or had recovered from it provided the deeply sampled blood TCRbeta repertoires that made up the dataset. A freely available public database, intended as a resource for researchers studying the immune response to SARS-CoV-2, is where the repertoires were released. The samples were drawn from the first 160 participants of the ongoing ImmuneRACE study and from over 950 subjects provided by 6 global collaborators. The prospective study material was composed of cDNA or gDNA derived from T cells, B-cell-depleted T cells, or PBMCs. Nearly every sample came with metadata listing a de-identified subject ID, COVID-19 status, age in years and sex. Results and caveats for the whole study, not just this receptor: Clinical and demographic metadata were provided uncurated, with the amount varying by source and participant.

This sequence originates from a middle-aged woman with acute or convalescent COVID-19. The sequence joins TRBV18 to TRBJ2-7; TRBD2 could be the D gene, as 6 bases match. The sequenced sample consisted of peripheral blood. The CDR3 region reads CASSPYSRVGGSPYEQYF. The DNA reads as follows: TGTGCCAGCTCACCCTACTCGCGAGTCGGGGGTAGCCCCTACGAGCAGTACTTC.